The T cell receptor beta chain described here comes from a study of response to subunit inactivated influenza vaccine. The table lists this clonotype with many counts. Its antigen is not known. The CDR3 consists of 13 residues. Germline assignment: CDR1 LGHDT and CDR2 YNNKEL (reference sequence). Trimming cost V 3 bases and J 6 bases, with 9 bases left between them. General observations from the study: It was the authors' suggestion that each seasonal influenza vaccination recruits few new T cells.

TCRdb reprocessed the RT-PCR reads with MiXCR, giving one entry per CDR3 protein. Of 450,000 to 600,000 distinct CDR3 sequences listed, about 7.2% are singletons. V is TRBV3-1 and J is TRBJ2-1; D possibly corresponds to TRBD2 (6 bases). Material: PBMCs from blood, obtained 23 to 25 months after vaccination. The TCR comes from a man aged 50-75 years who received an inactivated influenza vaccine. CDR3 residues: CASSHGGTNEQFF. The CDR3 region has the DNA TGTGCCAGCAGCCACGGGGGAACCAATGAGCAGTTCTTC.